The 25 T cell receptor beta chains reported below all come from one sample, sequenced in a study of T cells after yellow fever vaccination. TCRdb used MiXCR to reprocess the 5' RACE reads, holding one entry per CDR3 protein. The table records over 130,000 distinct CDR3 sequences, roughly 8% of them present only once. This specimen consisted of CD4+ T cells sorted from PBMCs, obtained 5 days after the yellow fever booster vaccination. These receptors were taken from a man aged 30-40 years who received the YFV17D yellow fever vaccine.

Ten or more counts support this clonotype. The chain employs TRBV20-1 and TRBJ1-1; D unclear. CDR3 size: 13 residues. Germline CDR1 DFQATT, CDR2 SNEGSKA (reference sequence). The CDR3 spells CRGGRAASGEAFF. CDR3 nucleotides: TGCAGGGGAGGCCGCGCAGCGAGTGGGGAAGCTTTCTTT.

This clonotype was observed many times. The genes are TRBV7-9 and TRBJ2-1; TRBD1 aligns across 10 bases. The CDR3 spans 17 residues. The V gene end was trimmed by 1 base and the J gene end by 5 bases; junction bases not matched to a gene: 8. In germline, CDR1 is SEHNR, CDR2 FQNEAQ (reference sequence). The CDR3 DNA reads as TGTGCCAGCAGCTTAGATCAGGGGACAGGGGTGAACAATGAGCAGTTCTTC. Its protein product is CASSLDQGTGVNNEQFF.

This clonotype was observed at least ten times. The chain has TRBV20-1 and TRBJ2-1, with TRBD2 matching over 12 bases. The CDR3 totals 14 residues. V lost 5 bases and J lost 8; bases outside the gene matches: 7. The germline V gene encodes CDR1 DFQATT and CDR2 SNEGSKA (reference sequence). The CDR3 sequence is CSAPLTSGSYEQFF. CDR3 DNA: TGCAGTGCTCCCTTGACTAGCGGGAGTTATGAGCAGTTCTTC.

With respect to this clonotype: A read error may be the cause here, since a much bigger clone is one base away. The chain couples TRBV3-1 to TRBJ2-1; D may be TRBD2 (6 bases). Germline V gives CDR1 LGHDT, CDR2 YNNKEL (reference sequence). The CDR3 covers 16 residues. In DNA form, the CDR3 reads TGTGCCAGCGGAAGACTTAGCGGAGCCCATCTCAATGAGGAGTTCTTC. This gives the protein CASGRLSGAHLNEEFF.

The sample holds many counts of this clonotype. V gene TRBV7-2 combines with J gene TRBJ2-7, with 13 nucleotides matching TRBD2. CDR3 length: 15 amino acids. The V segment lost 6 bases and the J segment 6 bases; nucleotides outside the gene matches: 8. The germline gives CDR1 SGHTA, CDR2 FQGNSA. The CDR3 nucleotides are TGTGCCAGCAGTCCTACTAGCGGGAGGGCTCTCGAGCAGTACTTC. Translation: CASSPTSGRALEQYF. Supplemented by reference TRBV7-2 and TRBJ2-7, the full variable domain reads GAGVSQSPSNKVTEKGKDVELRCDPISGHTALYWYRQSLGQGLEFLIYFQGNSAPDKSGLPSDRFSAERTGGSVSTLTIQRTQQEDSAVYLCASSPTSGRALEQYFGPGTRLTVT.

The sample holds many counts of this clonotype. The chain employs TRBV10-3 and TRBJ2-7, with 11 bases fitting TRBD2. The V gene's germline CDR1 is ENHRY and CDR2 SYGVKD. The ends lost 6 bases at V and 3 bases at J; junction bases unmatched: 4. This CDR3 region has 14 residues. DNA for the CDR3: TGTGCCATCAGAAACACTAGCGGGAGCTACGAGCAGTACTTC. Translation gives CAIRNTSGSYEQYF.

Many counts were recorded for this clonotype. This CDR3 reads CASSRASTDTQYF. The CDR3, as DNA: TGTGCCAGCAGTCGGGCGAGCACAGATACGCAGTATTTT. J is TRBJ2-3 and V is TRBV7-2, with D unresolved. This CDR3 is 13 amino acids long. CDR1 SGHTA and CDR2 FQGNSA come from the germline V gene. The germline V and J ends were trimmed by 6 bases and 0 bases, with 7 bases remaining between them. Full variable domain (remainder filled in from reference TRBV7-2 and TRBJ2-3): GAGVSQSPSNKVTEKGKDVELRCDPISGHTALYWYRQSLGQGLEFLIYFQGNSAPDKSGLPSDRFSAERTGGSVSTLTIQRTQQEDSAVYLCASSRASTDTQYFGPGTRLTVL.

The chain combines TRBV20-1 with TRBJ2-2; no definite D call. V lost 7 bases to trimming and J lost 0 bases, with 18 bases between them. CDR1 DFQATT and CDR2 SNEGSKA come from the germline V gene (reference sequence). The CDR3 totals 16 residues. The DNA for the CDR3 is TGCAGTGTCAACGCCTTGATAGCCTCGAACACCGGGGAGCTGTTTTTT. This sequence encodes CSVNALIASNTGELFF.

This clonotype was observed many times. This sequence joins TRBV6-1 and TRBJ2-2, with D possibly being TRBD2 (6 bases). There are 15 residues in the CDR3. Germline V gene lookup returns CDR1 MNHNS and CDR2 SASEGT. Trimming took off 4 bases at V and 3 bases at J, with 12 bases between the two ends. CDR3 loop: CASSAIGGDTGELFF. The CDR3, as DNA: TGTGCCAGCAGTGCGATAGGAGGGGACACCGGGGAGCTGTTTTTT.

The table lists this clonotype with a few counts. The DNA of the CDR3 is TGTGCCAGCAGCTTATACGCCTCCTTGGGGACGGGGCCCCAGCATTTT. Translating it yields CASSLYASLGTGPQHF. This chain links TRBV7-2 with TRBJ1-5; tentative D call: TRBD1 (5 bases). Per the germline V gene, CDR1 is SGHTA and CDR2 is FQGNSA. The V gene lost 2 bases and the J gene lost 9 bases, with 20 bases spanning the gap. The CDR3 is 16 amino acids.

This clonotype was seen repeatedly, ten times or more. The CDR3 nucleotides are TGTGCCATCAGCCGACTAGCGGGAGGGCCTGGAGATGAGCAGTACTTC. Amino acid sequence: CAISRLAGGPGDEQYF. The rearrangement uses TRBV10-3 and TRBJ2-7; TRBD2 agrees at 14 bases. This CDR3 has 16 residues. Per germline, CDR1 ENHRY and CDR2 SYGVKD. V lost 6 bases, J lost 7 bases, and 11 bases stayed unmatched.

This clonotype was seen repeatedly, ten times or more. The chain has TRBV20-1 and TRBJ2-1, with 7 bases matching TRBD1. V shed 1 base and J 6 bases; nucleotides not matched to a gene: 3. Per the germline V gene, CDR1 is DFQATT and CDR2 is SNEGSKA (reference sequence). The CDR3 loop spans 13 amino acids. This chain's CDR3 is CSARGTGANEQFF. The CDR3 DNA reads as TGCAGTGCTAGAGGGACAGGTGCCAATGAGCAGTTCTTC.

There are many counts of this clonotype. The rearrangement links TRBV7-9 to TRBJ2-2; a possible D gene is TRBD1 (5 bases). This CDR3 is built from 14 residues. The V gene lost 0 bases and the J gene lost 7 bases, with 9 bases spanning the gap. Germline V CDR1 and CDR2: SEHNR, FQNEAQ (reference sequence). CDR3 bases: TGTGCCAGCAGCTTAGCTACAGGAGACGGGGAGCTGTTTTTT. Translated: CASSLATGDGELFF.

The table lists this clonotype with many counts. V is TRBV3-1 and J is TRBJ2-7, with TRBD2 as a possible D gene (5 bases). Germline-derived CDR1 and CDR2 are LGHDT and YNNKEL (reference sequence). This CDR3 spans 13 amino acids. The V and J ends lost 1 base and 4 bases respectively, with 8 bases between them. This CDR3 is CASSQAGGYEQYF. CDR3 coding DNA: TGTGCCAGCAGCCAAGCCGGAGGATACGAGCAGTACTTC.

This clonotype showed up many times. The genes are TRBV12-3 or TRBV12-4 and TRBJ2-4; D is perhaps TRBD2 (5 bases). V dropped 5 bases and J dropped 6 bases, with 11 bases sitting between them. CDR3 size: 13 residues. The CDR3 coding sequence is TGTGCCAGCAGTCCGGACGCGGGAAACATTCAGTACTTC. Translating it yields CASSPDAGNIQYF.

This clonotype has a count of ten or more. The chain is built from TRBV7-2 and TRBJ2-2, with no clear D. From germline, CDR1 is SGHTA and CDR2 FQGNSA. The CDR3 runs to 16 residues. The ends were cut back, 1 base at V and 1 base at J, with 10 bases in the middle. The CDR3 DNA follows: TGTGCCAGCAGCTTAGTGGGTAGTCTGAACACCGGGGAGCTGTTTTTT. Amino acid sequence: CASSLVGSLNTGELFF.

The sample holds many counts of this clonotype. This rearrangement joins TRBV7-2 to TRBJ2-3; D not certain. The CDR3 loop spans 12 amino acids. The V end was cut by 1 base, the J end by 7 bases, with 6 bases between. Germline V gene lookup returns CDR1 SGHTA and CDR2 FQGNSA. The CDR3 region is CASSLVINTQYF. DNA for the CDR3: TGTGCCAGCAGCTTAGTCATAAATACGCAGTATTTT. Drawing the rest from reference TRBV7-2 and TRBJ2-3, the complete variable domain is GAGVSQSPSNKVTEKGKDVELRCDPISGHTALYWYRQSLGQGLEFLIYFQGNSAPDKSGLPSDRFSAERTGGSVSTLTIQRTQQEDSAVYLCASSLVINTQYFGPGTRLTVL.

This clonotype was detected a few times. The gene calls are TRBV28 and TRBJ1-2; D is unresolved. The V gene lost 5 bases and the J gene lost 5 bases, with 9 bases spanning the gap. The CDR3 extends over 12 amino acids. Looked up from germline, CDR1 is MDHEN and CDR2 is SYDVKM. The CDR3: CASSLPGYGYTF. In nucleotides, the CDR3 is TGTGCCAGCAGTCTCCCGGGGTATGGCTACACCTTC.

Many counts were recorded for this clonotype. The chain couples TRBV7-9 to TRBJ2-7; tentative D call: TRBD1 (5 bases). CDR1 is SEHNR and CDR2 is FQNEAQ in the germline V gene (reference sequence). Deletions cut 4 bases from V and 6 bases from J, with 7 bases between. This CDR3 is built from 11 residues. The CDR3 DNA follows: TGTGCCAGCAGCTCAGGGTTCGAGCAGTACTTC. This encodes CASSSGFEQYF. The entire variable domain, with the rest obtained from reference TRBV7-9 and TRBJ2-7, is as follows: DTGVSQNPRHKITKRGQNVTFRCDPISEHNRLYWYRQTLGQGPEFLTYFQNEAQLEKSRLLSDRFSAERPKGSFSTLEIQRTEQGDSAMYLCASSSGFEQYFGPGTRLTVT.

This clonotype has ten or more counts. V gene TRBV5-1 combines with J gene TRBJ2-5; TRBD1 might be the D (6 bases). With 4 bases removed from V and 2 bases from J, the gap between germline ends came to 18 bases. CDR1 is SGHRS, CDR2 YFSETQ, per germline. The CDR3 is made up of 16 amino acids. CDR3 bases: TGCGCCAGCAGCGATCTTACAGGGCCGATACAAGAGACCCAGTACTTC. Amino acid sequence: CASSDLTGPIQETQYF.

CDR3 sequence (DNA): TGTGCCAGCCTCTGGGGGGGGGACACTGAAGCTTTCTTT. As protein: CASLWGGDTEAFF. The J gene is TRBJ1-1, the V gene TRBV28, with D perhaps TRBD1 (5 bases). Trimming removed 8 bases at V and 3 bases at J, with 13 bases between. Germline V gene sequence: CDR1 MDHEN, CDR2 SYDVKM. The length of the CDR3 is 13 residues.

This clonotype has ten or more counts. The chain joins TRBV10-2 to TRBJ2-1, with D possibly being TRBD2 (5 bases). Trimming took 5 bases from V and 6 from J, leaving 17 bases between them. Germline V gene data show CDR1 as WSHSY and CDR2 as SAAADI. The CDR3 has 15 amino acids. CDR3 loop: CASSPGPRRGNEQFF. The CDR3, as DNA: TGCGCCAGCAGTCCCGGGCCCCGCCGGGGCAATGAGCAGTTCTTC.

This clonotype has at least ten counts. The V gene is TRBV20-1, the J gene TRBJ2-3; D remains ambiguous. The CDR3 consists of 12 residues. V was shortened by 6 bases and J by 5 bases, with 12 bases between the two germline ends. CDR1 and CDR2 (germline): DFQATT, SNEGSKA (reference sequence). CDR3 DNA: TGCAGTGCGGTTGCCCGCCGAGATACGCAGTATTTT. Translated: CSAVARRDTQYF.

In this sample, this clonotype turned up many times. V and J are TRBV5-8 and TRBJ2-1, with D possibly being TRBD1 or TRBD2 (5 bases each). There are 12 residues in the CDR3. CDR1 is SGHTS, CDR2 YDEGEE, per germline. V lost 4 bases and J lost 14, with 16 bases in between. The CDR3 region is CASSPGPSGKFF. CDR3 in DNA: TGTGCCAGCAGCCCGGGACCTTCCGGAAAGTTCTTC.

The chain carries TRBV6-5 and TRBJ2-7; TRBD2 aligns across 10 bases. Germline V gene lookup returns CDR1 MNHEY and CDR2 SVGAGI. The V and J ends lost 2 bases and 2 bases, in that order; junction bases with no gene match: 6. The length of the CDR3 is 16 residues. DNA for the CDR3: TGTGCCAGCAGTTACCGAGCGGGAGGGCCGACCTACGAGCAGTACTTC. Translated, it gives CASSYRAGGPTYEQYF.